This T cell receptor (beta chain) was found in a study of PD-1 blockade in mismatch repair-deficient tumors. Study-level background: Enrolled about 2013-2017, patients had progressing, pretreated mismatch repair-deficient cancers of around twelve types.

Whole-study findings and limits: Tumor-resident clones, often absent from pretreatment blood, expanded after pembrolizumab and then contracted.

Turning to this clone: Its specificity is not known. The sample carries other DNA sequences with the same CDR3.

Sequencing used immunoSEQ multiplex PCR; TCRdb keeps in-frame clones, though not all of them. The sample has approximately 100,000 clones, 82% seen once. Germline lookup yields CDR1 KGHSH and CDR2 LQKENI. This CDR3 has 12 amino acids. V lost 0 bases to trimming and J lost 4 bases, with 3 bases between them. The material sequenced was peripheral blood, taken 35 to 37 weeks after starting pembrolizumab. The clonotype comes from an adult with mismatch repair-deficient cancer. The chain joins TRBV18 to TRBJ2-5, with D hard to call. The CDR3 DNA reads as TGTGCCAGCTCACCACCAGGAGAGACCCAGTACTTC. Its translation is CASSPPGETQYF.